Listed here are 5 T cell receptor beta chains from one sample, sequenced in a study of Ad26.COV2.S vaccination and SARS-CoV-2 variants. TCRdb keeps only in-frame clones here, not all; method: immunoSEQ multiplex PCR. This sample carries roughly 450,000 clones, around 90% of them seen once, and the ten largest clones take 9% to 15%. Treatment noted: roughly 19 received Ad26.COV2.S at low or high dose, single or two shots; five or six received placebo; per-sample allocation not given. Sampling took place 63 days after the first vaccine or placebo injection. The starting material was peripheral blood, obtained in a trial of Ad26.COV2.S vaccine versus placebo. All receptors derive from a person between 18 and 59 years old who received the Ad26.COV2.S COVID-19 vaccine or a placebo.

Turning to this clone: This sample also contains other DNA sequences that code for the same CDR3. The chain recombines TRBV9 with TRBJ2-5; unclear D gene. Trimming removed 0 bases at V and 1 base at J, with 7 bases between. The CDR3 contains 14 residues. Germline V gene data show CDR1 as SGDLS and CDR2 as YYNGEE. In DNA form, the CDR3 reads TGTGCCAGCAGCGTAGGAACAGTCCAAGAGACCCAGTACTTC. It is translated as CASSVGTVQETQYF.

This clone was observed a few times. Here the CDR3 reads CASSPRDRDTQYF. CDR3 nucleotides: TGTGCCAGTAGTCCCCGGGACAGGGATACGCAGTATTTT. This chain links TRBV19 with TRBJ2-3; 8 positions agree with TRBD1. This CDR3 region has 13 residues. Looked up from germline, CDR1 is LNHDA and CDR2 is SQIVND (reference sequence). Trimming took 5 bases from V and 6 from J; bases not matched to a gene: 4.

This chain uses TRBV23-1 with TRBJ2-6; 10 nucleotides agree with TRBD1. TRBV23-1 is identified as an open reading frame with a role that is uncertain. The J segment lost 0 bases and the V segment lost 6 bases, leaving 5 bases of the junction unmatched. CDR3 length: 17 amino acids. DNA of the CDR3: TGCGCCAGCAGGGGACAGGGGCCTTTCTCTGGGGCCAACGTCCTGACTTTC. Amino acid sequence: CASRGQGPFSGANVLTF.

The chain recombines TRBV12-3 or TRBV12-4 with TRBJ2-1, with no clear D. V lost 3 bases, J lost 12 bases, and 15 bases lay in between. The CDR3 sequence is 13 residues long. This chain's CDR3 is CASSFTQTGTQFF. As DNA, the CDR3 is TGTGCCAGCAGTTTTACCCAAACCGGCACGCAGTTCTTC.

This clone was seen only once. This chain's CDR3 is CASSPPRVTTEAFF. CDR3 in DNA: TGTGCCAGCTCACCACCGAGGGTAACCACTGAAGCTTTCTTT. The gene calls are TRBV18 and TRBJ1-1, with D unclear. This CDR3 spans 14 amino acids. The germline V gene has CDR1 KGHSH and CDR2 LQKENI. Trimming removed 0 bases at V and 4 bases at J, with 9 bases between.